The present TCR beta chain was sequenced within a study of blood T cell repertoires in COVID-19. TCRdb keeps only in-frame clones here, not all; method: immunoSEQ multiplex PCR. This table holds around 170,000 clones, roughly 80% found once. This CDR3 has 16 amino acids. The J segment lost 1 base and the V segment lost 5 bases, leaving 6 bases of the junction unmatched. In germline, CDR1 is SNHLY, CDR2 FYNNEI. The receptor comes from a woman aged 40 to 49 with acute or convalescent COVID-19. The sample taken for sequencing was peripheral blood. The chain is built from TRBV2 and TRBJ2-2; TRBD2 matches 8 bases. The CDR3, as DNA: TGTGCCAGCAGTCCCACAACTAGCGGGAACACCGGGGAGCTGTTTTTT. This codes for CASSPTTSGNTGELFF.